The clone carrying this T cell receptor beta chain occurred once. The record originates from a study of CD8 T cells in Susac syndrome. Germline CDR1 is ENHRY and CDR2 is SYGVKD. The CDR3 is 18 residues long. V lost 6 bases and J lost 0; bases outside the gene matches: 9. Reverse transcription of roughly 0.5 to 1 ug RNA was performed with random hexamers. TCR beta CDR3 was amplified by immunoSEQ multiplex PCR. This amplification extended across 54 Vbeta and 13 Jbeta segments. TCRdb processed the immunoSEQ multiplex PCR reads anew with MiXCR; each CDR3 protein has one entry. Here the sample spans 300,000 or so distinct CDR3 sequences, under 95% being singletons. The authors carried out high-throughput sequencing of TCR beta. They applied it to CD8+ and CD4+ T cells obtained from blood.

The sample was CD4+ T cells from PBMCs. The chain uses TRBV10-3 and TRBJ2-5; 14 positions agree with TRBD2. The receptor comes from a human donor with multiple sclerosis. CDR3 loop: CAIRMGLAGAANQETQYF. The CDR3, as DNA: TGTGCCATCAGAATGGGACTAGCGGGAGCAGCGAACCAAGAGACCCAGTACTTC.